Reported below is one T cell receptor beta chain. At one of its ends the junction is not consistent with the germline gene, which may arise from a read error. Germline loops: CDR1 GTSNPN, CDR2 SVGIG (reference sequence). This CDR3 is 12 amino acids long. In the original processing: Nucleated cell counts were estimated from reference gene primer amplification. Clones were sequenced by immunoSEQ multiplex PCR, and TCRdb holds only the in-frame ones, with some missing. Clone size and the V and J calls come from that table; the DNA yielded D and trimming. Of 150,000 to 190,000 clones in the sample, 76% are singletons; the top ten hold less than 4.5%. The data were taken from a study of blood T cell repertoires in COVID-19.

The chain carries TRBV30 and TRBJ1-2; TRBD1 might be the D (6 bases). The clonotype comes from a woman older than 75 with acute or convalescent COVID-19. The material sequenced was peripheral blood. The CDR3 DNA is TGTGCCTGGAGTGTAGAGGGACATCAGATCTCCTTC. Protein sequence: CAWSVEGHQISF.